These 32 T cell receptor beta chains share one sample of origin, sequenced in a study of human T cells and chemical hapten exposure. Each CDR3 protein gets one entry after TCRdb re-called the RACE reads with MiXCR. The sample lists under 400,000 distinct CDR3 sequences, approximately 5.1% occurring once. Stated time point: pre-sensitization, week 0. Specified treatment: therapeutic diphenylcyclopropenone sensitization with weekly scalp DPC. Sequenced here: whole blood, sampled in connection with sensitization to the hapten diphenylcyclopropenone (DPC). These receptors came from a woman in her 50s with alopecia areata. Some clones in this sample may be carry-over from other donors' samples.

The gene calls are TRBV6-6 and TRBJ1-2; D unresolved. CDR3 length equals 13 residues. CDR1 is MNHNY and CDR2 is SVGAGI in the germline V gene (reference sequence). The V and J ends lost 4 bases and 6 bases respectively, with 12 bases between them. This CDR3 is CASSFRETNGYTF. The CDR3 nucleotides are TGTGCCAGCAGTTTCCGGGAGACGAATGGCTACACCTTC.

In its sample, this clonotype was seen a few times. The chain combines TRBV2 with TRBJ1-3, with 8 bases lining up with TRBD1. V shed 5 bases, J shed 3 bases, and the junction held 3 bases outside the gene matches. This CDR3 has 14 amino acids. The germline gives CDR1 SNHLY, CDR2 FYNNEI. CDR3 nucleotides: TGTGCCAGCAGTTGGACAGGGAATGGAAACACCATATATTTT. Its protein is CASSWTGNGNTIYF.

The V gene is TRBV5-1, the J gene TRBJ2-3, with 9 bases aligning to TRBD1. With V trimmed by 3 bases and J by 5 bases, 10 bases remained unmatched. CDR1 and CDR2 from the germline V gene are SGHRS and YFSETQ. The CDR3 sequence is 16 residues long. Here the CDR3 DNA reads TGCGCCAGCAGCTCTCTCCTGGGACAGGGAGAAGATACGCAGTATTTT. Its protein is CASSSLLGQGEDTQYF.

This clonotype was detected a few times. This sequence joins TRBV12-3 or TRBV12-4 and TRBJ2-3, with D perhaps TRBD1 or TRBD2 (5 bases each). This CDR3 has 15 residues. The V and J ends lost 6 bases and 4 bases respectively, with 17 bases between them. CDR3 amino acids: CASSSDGTGADTQYF. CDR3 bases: TGTGCCAGCAGCTCTGACGGGACCGGAGCAGATACGCAGTATTTT.

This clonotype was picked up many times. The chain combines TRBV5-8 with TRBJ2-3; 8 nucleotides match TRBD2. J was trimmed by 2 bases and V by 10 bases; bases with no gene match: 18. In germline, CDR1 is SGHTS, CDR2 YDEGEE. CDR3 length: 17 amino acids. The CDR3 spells CAGLGQRGPSPTDTQYF. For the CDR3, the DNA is TGTGCCGGACTGGGCCAGCGGGGGCCCTCTCCCACAGATACGCAGTATTTT. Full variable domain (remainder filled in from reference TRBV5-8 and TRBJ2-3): EAGVTQSPTHLIKTRGQQATLRCSPISGHTSVYWYQQALGLGLQFLLWYDEGEERNRGNFPPRFSGRQFPNYSSELNVNALELEDSALYLCAGLGQRGPSPTDTQYFGPGTRLTVL.

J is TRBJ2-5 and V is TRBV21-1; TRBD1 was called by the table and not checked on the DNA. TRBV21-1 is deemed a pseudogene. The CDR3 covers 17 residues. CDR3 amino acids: CASSTHATGTSQETQYF. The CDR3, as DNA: TGTGCCAGCAGCACCCATGCCACCGGGACGAGTCAAGAGACCCAGTACTTC.

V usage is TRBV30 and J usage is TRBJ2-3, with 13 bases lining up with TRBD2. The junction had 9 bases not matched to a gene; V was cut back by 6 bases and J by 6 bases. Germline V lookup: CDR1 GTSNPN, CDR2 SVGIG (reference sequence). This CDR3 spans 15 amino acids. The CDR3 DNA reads TGTGCCTGCCCCGGACTAGCGGGAGATGGGGATACGCAGTATTTT. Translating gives CACPGLAGDGDTQYF.

Here the CDR3 reads CASSPGTTPRTDTQYF. The CDR3 nucleotides are TGTGCCAGCAGCCCTGGGACCACACCACGCACAGATACGCAGTATTTT. This chain connects TRBV7-8 to TRBJ2-3, with D perhaps assigned TRBD1 or TRBD2 (5 bases each). CDR1 is SGHVS and CDR2 is FQNEAQ in the germline V gene. The V end was cut by 5 bases, the J end by 1 base, with 16 bases between. This CDR3 comprises 16 residues.

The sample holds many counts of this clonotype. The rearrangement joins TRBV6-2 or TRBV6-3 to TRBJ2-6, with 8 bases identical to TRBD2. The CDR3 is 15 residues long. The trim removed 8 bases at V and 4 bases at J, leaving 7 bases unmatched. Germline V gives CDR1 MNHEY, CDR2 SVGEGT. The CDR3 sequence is CASRAGGAGANVLTF. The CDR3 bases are TGTGCCAGCCGGGCGGGAGGAGCCGGGGCCAACGTCCTGACTTTC.

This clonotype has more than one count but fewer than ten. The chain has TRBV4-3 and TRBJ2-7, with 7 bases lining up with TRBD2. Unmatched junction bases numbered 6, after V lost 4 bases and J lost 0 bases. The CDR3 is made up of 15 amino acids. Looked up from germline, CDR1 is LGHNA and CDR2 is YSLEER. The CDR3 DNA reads TGCGCCAGCAGCCCAAGCGGGGTAAGCTCCTACGAGCAGTACTTC. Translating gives CASSPSGVSSYEQYF.

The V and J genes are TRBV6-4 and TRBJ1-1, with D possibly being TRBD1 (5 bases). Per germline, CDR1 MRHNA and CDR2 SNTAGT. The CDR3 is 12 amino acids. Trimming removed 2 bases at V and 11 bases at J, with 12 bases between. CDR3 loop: CASSDGRGVAFF. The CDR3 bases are TGTGCCAGCAGTGACGGTAGGGGTGTCGCTTTCTTT.

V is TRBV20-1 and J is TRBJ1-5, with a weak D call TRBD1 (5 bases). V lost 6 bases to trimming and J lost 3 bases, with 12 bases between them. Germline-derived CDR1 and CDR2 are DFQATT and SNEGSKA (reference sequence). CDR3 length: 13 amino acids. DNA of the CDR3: TGCAGTGCAATAGGGGTGTACAATCAGCCCCAGCATTTT. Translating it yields CSAIGVYNQPQHF.

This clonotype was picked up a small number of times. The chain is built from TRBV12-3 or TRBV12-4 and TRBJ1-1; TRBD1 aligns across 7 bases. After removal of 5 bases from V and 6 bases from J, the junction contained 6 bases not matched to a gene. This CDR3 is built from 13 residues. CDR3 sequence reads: CASSPVRGSEAFF. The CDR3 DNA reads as TGTGCCAGCAGTCCAGTCAGGGGGTCTGAAGCTTTCTTT.

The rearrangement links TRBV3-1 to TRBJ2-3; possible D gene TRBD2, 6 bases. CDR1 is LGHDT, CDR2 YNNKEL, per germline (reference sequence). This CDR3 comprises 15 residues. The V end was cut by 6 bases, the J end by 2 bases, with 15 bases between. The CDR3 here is CASSSLRGNTDTQYF. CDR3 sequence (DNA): TGTGCCAGCAGTTCCCTCCGGGGGAACACAGATACGCAGTATTTT.

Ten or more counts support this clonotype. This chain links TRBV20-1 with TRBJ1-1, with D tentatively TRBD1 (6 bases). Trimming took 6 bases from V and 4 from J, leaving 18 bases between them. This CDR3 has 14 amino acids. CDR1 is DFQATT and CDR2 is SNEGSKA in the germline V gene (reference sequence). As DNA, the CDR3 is TGCAGTGCCCCCCTGTGGGGGGCAGGCACTGAAGCTTTCTTT. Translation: CSAPLWGAGTEAFF.

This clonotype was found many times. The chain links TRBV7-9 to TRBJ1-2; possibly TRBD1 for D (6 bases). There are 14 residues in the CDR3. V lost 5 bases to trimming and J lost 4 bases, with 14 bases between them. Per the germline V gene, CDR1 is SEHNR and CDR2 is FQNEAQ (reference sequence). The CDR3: CASSMIGGPYGYTF. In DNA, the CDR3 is TGTGCCAGCAGCATGATAGGGGGACCCTATGGCTACACCTTC.

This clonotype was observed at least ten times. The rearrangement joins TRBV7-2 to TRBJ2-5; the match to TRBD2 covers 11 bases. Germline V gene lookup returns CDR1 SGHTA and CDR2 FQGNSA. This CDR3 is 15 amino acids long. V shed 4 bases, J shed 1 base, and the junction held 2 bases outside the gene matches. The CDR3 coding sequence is TGTGCCAGCAGCTCCGGACTAGCGGGCCAAGAGACCCAGTACTTC. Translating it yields CASSSGLAGQETQYF.

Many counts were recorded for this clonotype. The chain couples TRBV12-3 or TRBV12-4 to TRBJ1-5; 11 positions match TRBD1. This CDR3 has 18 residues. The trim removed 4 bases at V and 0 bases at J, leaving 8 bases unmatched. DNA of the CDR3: TGTGCCAGCAGTTCCCGGACAGGGGGCGCAGGTAGCAATCAGCCCCAGCATTTT. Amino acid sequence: CASSSRTGGAGSNQPQHF.

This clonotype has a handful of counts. The CDR3 coding sequence is TGCGCCAGCAGCCCTACAGATTTCGCTGGAAACACCATATATTTT. Amino acids: CASSPTDFAGNTIYF. The chain couples TRBV5-1 to TRBJ1-3; no reliable D call. CDR1 and CDR2 (germline): SGHRS, YFSETQ. V lost 4 bases and J 2 bases, leaving 13 bases between the germline ends. The CDR3 contains 15 residues.

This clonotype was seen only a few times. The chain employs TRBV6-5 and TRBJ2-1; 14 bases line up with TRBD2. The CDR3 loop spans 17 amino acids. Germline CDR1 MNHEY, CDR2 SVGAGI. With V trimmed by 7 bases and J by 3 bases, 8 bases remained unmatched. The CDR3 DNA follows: TGTGCCAGCACCTCCCGACTAGCGGGGGGGTTCTACAATGAGCAGTTCTTC. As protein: CASTSRLAGGFYNEQFF.

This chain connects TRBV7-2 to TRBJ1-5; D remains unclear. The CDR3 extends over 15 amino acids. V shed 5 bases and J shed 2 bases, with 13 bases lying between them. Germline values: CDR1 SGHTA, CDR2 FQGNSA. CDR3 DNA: TGTGCCAGCAGCCGACGCGAGGACGGCAATCAGCCCCAGCATTTT. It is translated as CASSRREDGNQPQHF.

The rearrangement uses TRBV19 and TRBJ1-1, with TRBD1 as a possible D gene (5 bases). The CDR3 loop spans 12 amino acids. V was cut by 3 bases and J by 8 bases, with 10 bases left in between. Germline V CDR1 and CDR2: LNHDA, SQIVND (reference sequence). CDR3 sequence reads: CASSMSRGEAFF. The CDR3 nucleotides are TGTGCCAGTAGTATGTCCCGGGGGGAAGCTTTCTTT.

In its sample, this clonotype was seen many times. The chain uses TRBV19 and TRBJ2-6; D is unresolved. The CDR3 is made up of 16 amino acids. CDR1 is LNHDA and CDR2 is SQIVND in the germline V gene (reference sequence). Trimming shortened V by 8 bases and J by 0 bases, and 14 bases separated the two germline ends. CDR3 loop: CASEPSLGSGANVLTF. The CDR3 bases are TGTGCCAGTGAACCATCCCTAGGCTCTGGGGCCAACGTCCTGACTTTC.

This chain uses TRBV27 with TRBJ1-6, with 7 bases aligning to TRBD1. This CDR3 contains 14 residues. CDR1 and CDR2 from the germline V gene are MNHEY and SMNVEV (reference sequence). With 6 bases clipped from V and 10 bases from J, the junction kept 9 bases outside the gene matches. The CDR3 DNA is TGTGCCAGCAGCCCCGACAGGGCCGGATCACCCCTCCACTTT. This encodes CASSPDRAGSPLHF.

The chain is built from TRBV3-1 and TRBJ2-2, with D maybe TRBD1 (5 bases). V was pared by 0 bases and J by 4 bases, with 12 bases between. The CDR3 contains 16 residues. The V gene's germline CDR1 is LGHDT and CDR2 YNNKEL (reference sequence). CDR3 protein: CASSQEGDSSTGELFF. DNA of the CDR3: TGTGCCAGCAGCCAAGAGGGCGACAGTTCCACCGGGGAGCTGTTTTTT.

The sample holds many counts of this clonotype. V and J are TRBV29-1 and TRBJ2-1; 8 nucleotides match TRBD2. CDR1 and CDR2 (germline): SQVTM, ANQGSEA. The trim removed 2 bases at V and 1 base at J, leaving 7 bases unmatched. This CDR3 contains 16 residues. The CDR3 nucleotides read TGCAGCGTTGAAAGCGGGGGCGGCGTTTCCTACAATGAGCAGTTCTTC. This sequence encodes CSVESGGGVSYNEQFF.

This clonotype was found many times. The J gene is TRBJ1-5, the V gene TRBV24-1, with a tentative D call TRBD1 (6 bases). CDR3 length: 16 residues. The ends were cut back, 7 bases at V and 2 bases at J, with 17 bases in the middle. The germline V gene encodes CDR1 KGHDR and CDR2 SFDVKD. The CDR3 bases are TGTGCCACCAGAGATAACAGGGTGAAGGGCAATCAGCCCCAGCATTTT. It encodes CATRDNRVKGNQPQHF.

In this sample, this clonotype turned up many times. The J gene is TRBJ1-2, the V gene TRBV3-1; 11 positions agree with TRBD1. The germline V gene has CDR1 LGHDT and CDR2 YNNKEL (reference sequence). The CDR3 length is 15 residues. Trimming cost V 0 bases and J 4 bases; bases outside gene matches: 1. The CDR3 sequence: CASSQEGTGGYGYTF. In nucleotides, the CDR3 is TGTGCCAGCAGCCAAGAAGGGACAGGGGGCTATGGCTACACCTTC. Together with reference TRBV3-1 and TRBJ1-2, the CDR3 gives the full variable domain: DTAVSQTPKYLVTQMGNDKSIKCEQNLGHDTMYWYKQDSKKFLKIMFSYNNKELIINETVPNRFSPKSPDKAHLNLHINSLELGDSAVYFCASSQEGTGGYGYTFGSGTRLTVV.

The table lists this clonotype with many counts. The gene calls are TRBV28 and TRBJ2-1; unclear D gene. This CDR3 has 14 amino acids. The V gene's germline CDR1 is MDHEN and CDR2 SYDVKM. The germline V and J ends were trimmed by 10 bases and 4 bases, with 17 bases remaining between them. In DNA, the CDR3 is TGTGCCACCGGTGACACCCACGATTACAATGAGCAGTTCTTC. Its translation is CATGDTHDYNEQFF.

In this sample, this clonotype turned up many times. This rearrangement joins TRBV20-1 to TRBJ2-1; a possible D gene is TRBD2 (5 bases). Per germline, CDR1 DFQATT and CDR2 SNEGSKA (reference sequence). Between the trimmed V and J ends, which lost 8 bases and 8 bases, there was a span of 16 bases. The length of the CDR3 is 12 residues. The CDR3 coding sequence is TGCAGTTCCCGAGGGCGCTTGGATGAGCAGTTCTTC. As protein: CSSRGRLDEQFF.

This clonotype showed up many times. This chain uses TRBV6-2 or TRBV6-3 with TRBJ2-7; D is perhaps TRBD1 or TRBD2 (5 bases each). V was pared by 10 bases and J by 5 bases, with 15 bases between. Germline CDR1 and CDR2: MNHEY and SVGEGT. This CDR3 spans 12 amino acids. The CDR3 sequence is CANGDGLNEQYF. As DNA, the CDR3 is TGTGCCAACGGGGACGGCCTGAACGAGCAGTACTTC.

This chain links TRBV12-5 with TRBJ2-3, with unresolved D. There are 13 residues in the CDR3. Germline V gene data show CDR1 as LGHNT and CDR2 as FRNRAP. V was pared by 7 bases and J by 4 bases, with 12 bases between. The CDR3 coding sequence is TGTGCTAGTGCCCCCGGCGCTTCAGATACGCAGTATTTT. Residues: CASAPGASDTQYF.